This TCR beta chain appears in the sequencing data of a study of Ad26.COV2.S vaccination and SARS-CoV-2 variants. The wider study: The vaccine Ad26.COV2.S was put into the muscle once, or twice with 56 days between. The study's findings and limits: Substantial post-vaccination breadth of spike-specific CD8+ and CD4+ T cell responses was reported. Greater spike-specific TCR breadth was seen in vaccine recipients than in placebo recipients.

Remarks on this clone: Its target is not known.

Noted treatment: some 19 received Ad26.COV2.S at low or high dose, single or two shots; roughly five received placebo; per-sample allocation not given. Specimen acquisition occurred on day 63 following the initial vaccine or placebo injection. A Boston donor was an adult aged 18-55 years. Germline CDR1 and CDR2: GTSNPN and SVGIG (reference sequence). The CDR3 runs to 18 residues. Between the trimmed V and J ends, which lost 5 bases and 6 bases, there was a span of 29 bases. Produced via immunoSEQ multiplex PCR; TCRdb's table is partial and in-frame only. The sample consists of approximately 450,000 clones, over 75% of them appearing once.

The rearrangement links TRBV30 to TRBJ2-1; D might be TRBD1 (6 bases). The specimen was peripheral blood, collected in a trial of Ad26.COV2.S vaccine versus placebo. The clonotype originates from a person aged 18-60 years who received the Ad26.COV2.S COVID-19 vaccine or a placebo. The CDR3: CAWGYSRGDYRQANEQFF. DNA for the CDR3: TGTGCCTGGGGGTATAGTCGGGGAGATTATAGACAGGCCAATGAGCAGTTCTTC.